This note documents a single TCR beta chain sequence. These data belong to a study of regulatory and conventional T cells in RAG deficiency. Sequencing used immunoSEQ multiplex PCR; TCRdb keeps in-frame clones, though not all of them. The sample consists of 30,000 to 40,000 clones, 89% of them appearing once. The CDR3 has 16 residues. This same sample was also taken into another study, of regulatory T cells. Turning to that study: Primers: 52 TRBV forward and 13 TRBJ reverse.

The clonotype comes from a human donor in good health. Sequencing used CD8+ T cells sorted from blood. This sequence joins TRBV12-1 and TRBJ2-1; the table's D call TRBD2 went unverified against the DNA. TRBV12-1 is a recognized pseudogene. The CDR3 DNA sequence: TGTGCCAGCAGCATACGACTAGCGGGGGTCTACAATGAGCAGTTCTTC. Its translation is CASSIRLAGVYNEQFF.